These 10 T cell receptor beta chains originate from one sample sequenced in a study of control samples from healthy donors and cancer patients. Here immunoSEQ multiplex PCR was the method, and the copy in TCRdb shows in-frame clones only, minus some. The sample lists under 60,000 clones; nearly 95% were seen once. Source material: PBMCs. All receptors come from a woman between 50 and 59 years old with head and neck cancer.

The table lists this clone with a count of one. The J gene is TRBJ2-7, the V gene TRBV19, with D perhaps matching TRBD2 (6 bases). V lost 5 bases and J lost 2, with 13 bases in between. This CDR3 has 14 amino acids. Germline V gene data show CDR1 as LNHDA and CDR2 as SQIVND (reference sequence). The CDR3 coding sequence is TGTGCCAGTAGTCCCGGGACTCACGCCTACGAGCAGTACTTC. It codes for CASSPGTHAYEQYF.

The V call is TRBV13, the J call TRBJ1-5; 8 bases align to TRBD1. CDR3 length equals 14 residues. The J segment lost 6 bases and the V segment lost 3 bases, leaving 4 bases of the junction unmatched. Germline CDR1 and CDR2: PRHDT and FYEKMQ (reference sequence). The CDR3 DNA sequence: TGTGCCAGCAGCTTCGGACAGGGAGCTCAGCCCCAGCATTTT. Encoded protein: CASSFGQGAQPQHF.

The chain is built from TRBV5-1 and TRBJ2-7; a weak D match, TRBD2 (6 bases). V lost 1 base, J lost 5 bases, and 13 bases lay in between. The germline gives CDR1 SGHRS, CDR2 YFSETQ. CDR3 length: 14 amino acids. Written as DNA, the CDR3 is TGCGCCAGCAGCTTGTCCCCGGAGGGACACGAGCAGTACTTC. It encodes CASSLSPEGHEQYF.

The chain uses TRBV5-1 and TRBJ1-2; D gene uncertain. With 0 bases removed from V and 4 bases from J, the gap between germline ends came to 13 bases. The CDR3 length is 15 residues. Per germline, CDR1 SGHRS and CDR2 YFSETQ. CDR3 sequence (DNA): TGCGCCAGCAGCTTGGGGTCAGGTGAGGCCTATGGCTACACCTTC. Residues: CASSLGSGEAYGYTF.

The chain is built from TRBV3-1 (or the pseudogene TRBV3-2) and TRBJ2-3; no firm D call. Trimming shortened V by 0 bases and J by 12 bases, and 13 bases separated the two germline ends. Germline values: CDR1 LGHDT, CDR2 YNNKEL (reference sequence). This CDR3 comprises 13 residues. Here the CDR3 reads CASSQDKLTPQYF. As DNA, the CDR3 is TGTGCCAGCAGCCAAGATAAACTCACACCCCAGTATTTT.

This chain connects TRBV14 to TRBJ2-7; D gene unclear. This CDR3 spans 15 amino acids. Germline V lookup: CDR1 SGHDN, CDR2 FVKESK. V lost 4 bases, J lost 5 bases, and 18 bases lay in between. DNA for the CDR3: TGTGCCAGCAGCCCCCTAAAACCTTCGAAGAACGAGCAGTACTTC. The encoded protein is CASSPLKPSKNEQYF.

This chain uses TRBV7-9 with TRBJ2-2; weak D call: TRBD2 (7 bases). The V gene lost 4 bases and the J gene lost 3 bases, with 15 bases spanning the gap. The CDR3 spans 16 residues. The germline CDR1 and CDR2 sequences are SEHNR and FQNEAQ (reference sequence). CDR3 region: CASSSLRGGDTGELFF. The CDR3 nucleotides are TGTGCCAGCAGCTCCCTGAGGGGGGGAGACACCGGGGAGCTGTTTTTT.

The CDR3 nucleotides read TGTGCCAGCAGTTACCTGCCCCACGAGGAGCAGCCCCAGCATTTT. Its protein product is CASSYLPHEEQPQHF. This rearrangement joins TRBV6-6 to TRBJ1-5; D not resolved. The CDR3 covers 15 residues. Trimming pared 2 bases from V and 7 bases from J, leaving 15 bases between. Germline V CDR1 and CDR2: MNHNY, SVGAGI (reference sequence).

V and J are TRBV29-1 and TRBJ1-3; 12 nucleotides line up with TRBD1. Unmatched junction bases numbered 1, after V lost 3 bases and J lost 7 bases. The CDR3 is made up of 13 amino acids. CDR1 and CDR2 (germline): SQVTM, ANQGSEA. The CDR3 sequence: CSVEGQGANTIYF. The CDR3, as DNA: TGCAGCGTTGAGGGACAGGGGGCGAACACCATATATTTT.

This clone was detected once. The chain carries TRBV28 and TRBJ2-5; D gene uncertain. This CDR3 is built from 17 residues. From germline, CDR1 is MDHEN and CDR2 SYDVKM. V was pared by 5 bases and J by 2 bases, with 21 bases between. CDR3 in amino acids: CASSLSPWWAGQETQYF. The CDR3 DNA reads TGTGCCAGCAGTCTTTCCCCTTGGTGGGCAGGACAAGAGACCCAGTACTTC.